The 19 T cell receptor beta chains below were found in one sample sequenced in a study of cytomegalovirus exposure and HLA in healthy donors. The PCR made use of 60 Vbeta and 13 Jbeta primers. Produced via immunoSEQ multiplex PCR; TCRdb's table is partial and in-frame only. The sample lists 100,000 to 150,000 clones, 72% occurring once. The sequenced sample consisted of PBMCs. These receptors were collected from a man aged 25-45 years in good health and CMV-seronegative.

As to this clone: The same CDR3 arises from other DNA sequences in this sample as well. V and J are TRBV6-5 and TRBJ1-1; D remains ambiguous. Looked up from germline, CDR1 is MNHEY and CDR2 is SVGAGI. V was cut by 9 bases and J by 1 base, with 15 bases left in between. The CDR3 contains 14 residues. CDR3 region: CARGDGRWNTEAFF. In DNA form, the CDR3 reads TGTGCCAGGGGAGATGGACGGTGGAACACTGAAGCTTTCTTT.

The chain is built from TRBV4-2 and TRBJ1-6; a weak D match, TRBD1 (6 bases). The CDR3 covers 17 residues. V gave up 1 base and J gave up 7 bases, with 17 bases separating them. CDR1 LGHNA and CDR2 YNFKEQ come from the germline V gene. The CDR3 bases are TGTGCCAGCAGCCAAGCGCTGGCAGGGGTAGGGAATTCACCCCTCCACTTT. Amino acid sequence: CASSQALAGVGNSPLHF.

The chain is built from TRBV2 and TRBJ2-7; TRBD1 might be the D (5 bases). Germline values: CDR1 SNHLY, CDR2 FYNNEI. The CDR3 runs 14 residues. Deletions cut 3 bases from V and 3 bases from J, with 12 bases between. The chain's CDR3 is CASSDARARYEQYF. For the CDR3, the DNA is TGTGCCAGCAGTGACGCCAGGGCCCGCTACGAGCAGTACTTC.

This clone has just one count. The rearrangement joins TRBV19 to TRBJ2-5, with a weak D call TRBD1 (6 bases). The CDR3 totals 13 residues. V dropped 2 bases and J dropped 3 bases, with 7 bases sitting between them. Germline V CDR1 and CDR2: LNHDA, SQIVND (reference sequence). The CDR3 sequence: CASSIYREETQYF. The CDR3 nucleotides are TGTGCCAGTAGTATATACAGGGAAGAGACCCAGTACTTC.

This clone was seen only once. V and J are TRBV5-6 and TRBJ2-7; 7 bases are a match to TRBD1. The CDR3 is 15 residues long. The trim removed 2 bases at V and 1 base at J, leaving 6 bases unmatched. The germline V gene has CDR1 SGHDT and CDR2 YYEEEE. The CDR3 loop reads CASSLLEGASYEQYF. Written as DNA, the CDR3 is TGTGCCAGCAGCTTACTAGAGGGGGCATCCTACGAGCAGTACTTC.

The CDR3 is CAPIFGPDVNNEQFF. The CDR3 DNA sequence: TGTGCCCCCATCTTTGGGCCCGATGTTAACAATGAGCAGTTCTTC. The chain recombines TRBV19 with TRBJ2-1; D call uncertain. This CDR3 is built from 15 residues. V was pared by 11 bases and J by 5 bases, with 22 bases between. Germline CDR1 LNHDA, CDR2 SQIVND (reference sequence).

The gene calls are TRBV19 and TRBJ2-3; D uncertain. Germline V gene sequence: CDR1 LNHDA, CDR2 SQIVND (reference sequence). The CDR3 has 15 amino acids. Deletions cut 4 bases from V and 5 bases from J, with 16 bases between. The CDR3 nucleotides read TGTGCCAGTAGTACTTTAGCTGCAGAAGGAGATACGCAGTATTTT. Protein: CASSTLAAEGDTQYF.

The J gene is TRBJ2-1, the V gene TRBV5-1; weak D call: TRBD2 (6 bases). The CDR3 extends over 16 amino acids. Trimming removed 0 bases at V and 7 bases at J, with 17 bases between. CDR1 is SGHRS and CDR2 is YFSETQ in the germline V gene. The CDR3 sequence: CASSLEGLGGVNEQFF. The CDR3 coding sequence is TGCGCCAGCAGCTTGGAGGGGCTTGGAGGGGTAAATGAGCAGTTCTTC.

The rearrangement links TRBV6-5 to TRBJ2-2; 7 bases map to TRBD1. This CDR3 comprises 16 residues. Trimming took 2 bases from V and 0 from J; bases not matched to a gene: 3. CDR1 is MNHEY and CDR2 is SVGAGI in the germline V gene. As DNA, the CDR3 is TGTGCCAGCAGTTACCAAACAGGGGCGAACACCGGGGAGCTGTTTTTT. Translating gives CASSYQTGANTGELFF.

This clone was counted only a few times. This chain uses TRBV6-6 with TRBJ2-5, with TRBD1 matching over 8 bases. This CDR3 region has 14 residues. The V and J ends lost 6 bases and 6 bases, in that order; junction bases with no gene match: 9. CDR1 MNHNY and CDR2 SVGAGI come from the germline V gene (reference sequence). The CDR3 protein is CASRTGVGAKTQYF. The CDR3 nucleotides read TGTGCCAGCAGGACAGGGGTGGGGGCCAAGACCCAGTACTTC.

The chain uses TRBV6-5 and TRBJ2-7, with a tentative D call TRBD2 (5 bases). The CDR3 sequence is 15 residues long. Trimming took 3 bases from V and 0 from J, leaving 12 bases between them. Germline lookup yields CDR1 MNHEY and CDR2 SVGAGI. CDR3 protein: CASSYGLGISYEQYF. CDR3 coding DNA: TGTGCCAGCAGTTATGGACTGGGGATCTCCTACGAGCAGTACTTC.

This chain uses TRBV5-1 with TRBJ1-1; TRBD1 might be the D (5 bases). Trimming cost V 0 bases and J 5 bases, with 11 bases left between them. Germline V CDR1 and CDR2: SGHRS, YFSETQ. This CDR3 has 14 amino acids. The CDR3 sequence is CASSLEDTQTEAFF. As DNA, the CDR3 is TGCGCCAGCAGCTTGGAGGACACCCAAACTGAAGCTTTCTTT.

The chain is built from TRBV5-1 and TRBJ1-6; D is possibly TRBD1 (5 bases). The V end lost 4 bases, the J end lost 8 bases, and 16 bases lay between the germline ends. The germline V gene encodes CDR1 SGHRS and CDR2 YFSETQ. CDR3 length: 15 amino acids. CDR3 protein: CASSVGRGVDSPLHF. The DNA for the CDR3 is TGCGCCAGCAGCGTCGGACGGGGGGTGGATTCACCCCTCCACTTT.

This chain uses TRBV2 with TRBJ1-1, with a possible D match to TRBD1 (5 bases). Trimming took 8 bases from V and 1 from J, leaving 8 bases between them. The CDR3 runs 12 residues. Per germline, CDR1 SNHLY and CDR2 FYNNEI. CDR3 in DNA: TGTGCCAGCTGGGACTGGAACACTGAAGCTTTCTTT. Amino acids: CASWDWNTEAFF.

The chain couples TRBV7-9 to TRBJ2-3; a weak D match, TRBD2 (5 bases). Germline-derived CDR1 and CDR2 are SEHNR and FQNEAQ (reference sequence). V was clipped by 2 bases and J by 0 bases, with 9 bases between them. CDR3 size: 15 residues. The CDR3 is CASSLLGDSTDTQYF. The CDR3 coding sequence is TGTGCCAGCAGCTTATTGGGAGACAGCACAGATACGCAGTATTTT.

The chain joins TRBV7-9 to TRBJ2-5, with 7 bases aligning to TRBD2. V gave up 6 bases and J gave up 2 bases; unmatched junction bases: 6. The CDR3 is 14 amino acids. The germline gives CDR1 SEHNR, CDR2 FQNEAQ (reference sequence). This chain's CDR3 is CASRTASGQETQYF. CDR3 sequence (DNA): TGTGCCAGCAGGACGGCTAGCGGACAAGAGACCCAGTACTTC.

The chain uses TRBV28 and TRBJ2-2; the D is unclear. V lost 6 bases to trimming and J lost 1 base, with 6 bases between them. The CDR3 has 13 amino acids. Germline CDR1 and CDR2: MDHEN and SYDVKM. DNA for the CDR3: TGTGCCAGCAGAAACAGGAACACCGGGGAGCTGTTTTTT. Translating it yields CASRNRNTGELFF.

V is TRBV5-1 and J is TRBJ1-4; D may be TRBD1 (5 bases). From germline, CDR1 is SGHRS and CDR2 YFSETQ. The V and J ends lost 7 bases and 1 base respectively, with 14 bases between them. The CDR3 length is 15 residues. The CDR3 sequence is CASRGGVGTNEKLFF. The CDR3, as DNA: TGCGCCAGCCGGGGGGGGGTTGGAACTAATGAAAAACTGTTTTTT. Using reference TRBV5-1 and TRBJ1-4 for the parts outside the CDR3, the full variable domain is KAGVTQTPRYLIKTRGQQVTLSCSPISGHRSVSWYQQTPGQGLQFLFEYFSETQRNKGNFPGRFSGRQFSNSRSEMNVSTLELGDSALYLCASRGGVGTNEKLFFGSGTQLSVL.

The chain recombines TRBV15 with TRBJ1-1, with D hard to call. CDR3 length: 15 residues. V was cut by 0 bases and J by 1 base, with 9 bases left in between. Germline V gene data show CDR1 as LNHNV and CDR2 as YYDKDF (reference sequence). In DNA form, the CDR3 reads TGTGCCACCAGCAGAGATCTGGCCCCGAACACTGAAGCTTTCTTT. It is translated as CATSRDLAPNTEAFF.